This TCR beta chain was documented in a study of shared clonotypes between healthy human individuals. Method: immunoSEQ multiplex PCR; TCRdb's copy keeps in-frame clones and lacks some. Among a few million clones listed, around 95% were seen once. About this clone itself: One end of the junction varies from germline; a read error may be responsible. This specimen includes other DNA sequences encoding the same CDR3.

Per the germline V gene, CDR1 is ENHRY and CDR2 is SYGVKD. This CDR3 region has 14 residues. Sequencing was performed on naive CD4+ T cells sorted from blood. Described subset: CD45RA+ positively selected. The sequence was obtained from a man aged 18 to 29 in good health. V and J are TRBV10-3 and TRBJ2-2, with TRBD2 matching 8 bases. The chain's CDR3 is CAISGTSTTGELFF. The CDR3 nucleotides read TGTGCCATCAGTGGGACTAGCACCACCGGGGAACTGTTTTTT.